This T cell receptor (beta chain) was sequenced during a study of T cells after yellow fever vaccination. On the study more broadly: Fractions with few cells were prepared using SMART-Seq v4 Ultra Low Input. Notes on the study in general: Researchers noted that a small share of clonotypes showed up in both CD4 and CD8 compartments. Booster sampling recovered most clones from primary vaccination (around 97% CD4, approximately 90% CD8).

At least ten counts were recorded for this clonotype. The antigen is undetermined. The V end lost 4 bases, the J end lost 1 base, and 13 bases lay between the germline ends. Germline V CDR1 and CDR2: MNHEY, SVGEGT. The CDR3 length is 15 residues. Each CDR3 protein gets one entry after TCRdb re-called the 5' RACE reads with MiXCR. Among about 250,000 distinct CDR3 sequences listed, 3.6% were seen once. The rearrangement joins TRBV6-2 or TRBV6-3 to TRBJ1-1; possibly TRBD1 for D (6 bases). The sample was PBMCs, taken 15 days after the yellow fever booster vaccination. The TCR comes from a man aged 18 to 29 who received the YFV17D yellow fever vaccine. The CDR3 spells CASSFPRDKNTEAFF. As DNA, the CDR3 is TGTGCCAGCAGTTTCCCTCGGGACAAGAACACTGAAGCTTTCTTT.